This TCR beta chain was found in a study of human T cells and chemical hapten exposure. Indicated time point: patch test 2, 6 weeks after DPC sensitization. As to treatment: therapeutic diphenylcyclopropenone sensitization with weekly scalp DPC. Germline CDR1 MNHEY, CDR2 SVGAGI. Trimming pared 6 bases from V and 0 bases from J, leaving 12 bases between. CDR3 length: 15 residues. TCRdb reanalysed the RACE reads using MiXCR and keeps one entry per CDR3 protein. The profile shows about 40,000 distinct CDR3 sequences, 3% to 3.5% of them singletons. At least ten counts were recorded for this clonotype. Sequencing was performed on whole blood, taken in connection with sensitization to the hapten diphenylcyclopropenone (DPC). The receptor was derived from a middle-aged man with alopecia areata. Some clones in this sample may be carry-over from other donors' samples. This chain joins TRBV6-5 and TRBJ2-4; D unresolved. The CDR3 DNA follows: TGTGCCAGCAGCCTCTCCTTTCAAGCCAAAAACATTCAGTACTTC. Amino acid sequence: CASSLSFQAKNIQYF.